Sequencing of this T cell receptor beta chain was carried out in a study of early stage breast cancer tumors. Study context: Of about 17 invasive breast tumors, about a dozen were hormone receptor-positive, HER2-negative. Each sample averaged approximately 10-fold read coverage.

This table comes from immunoSEQ multiplex PCR, and its TCRdb copy is limited to in-frame clones, with some not included. This table has 1,500 or so clones, roughly 80% appearing once. The CDR3 has 15 residues. The germline V gene has CDR1 SNHLY and CDR2 FYNNEI. Trimming cost V 5 bases and J 0 bases, with 11 bases left between them. Turning to this clone: Antigen: not known.

General study points: Unsorted bulk genomic DNA sequencing lacked pairing and functional marker data. Enriched TCRB sequences shared across patients were mostly commonly generated sequences.

V and J are TRBV2 and TRBJ1-3; unclear D gene. The sample taken for sequencing was normal breast tissue next to the tumor. The clonotype was recovered from a person aged 45 to 59 with breast cancer. DNA for the CDR3: TGTGCCAGCAGTCCTTCGTATGTCTCTGGAAACACCATATATTTT. Translation gives CASSPSYVSGNTIYF.